This TCR beta chain came from a study of cytomegalovirus exposure and HLA in healthy donors. Details on this clone: Its cognate antigen is unknown.

The PCR used 60 Vbeta and 13 Jbeta primers. This table comes from immunoSEQ multiplex PCR, and its TCRdb copy is limited to in-frame clones, with some not included. Counted here are 130,000 to 150,000 clones, 60% to 85% occurring once; the ten biggest clones make up 2.8%. Study-level points and caveats: Some highly shared sequence variants likely arose as a pipeline artifact. Earlier analysis found most TCR beta V segments productive about 90% or about 30% of the time. In a later analysis, at a false discovery rate of 0.05, approximately 18,000 TCR beta sequences were associated with HLA alleles. Reportedly, a later analysis found an Asian-associated ancestry cluster had fewer N-insertions than the approximately 600-donor mean.

The germline CDR1 and CDR2 sequences are WSHSY and SAAADI. The V gene end was trimmed by 6 bases and the J gene end by 2 bases; junction bases not matched to a gene: 8. The CDR3 is made up of 15 amino acids. The receptor comes from a male donor in good health and CMV-seronegative. This chain links TRBV10-2 with TRBJ2-7, with TRBD2 matching over 9 bases. Sequencing was carried out using PBMCs. CDR3 amino acids: CASRASGDPPYEQYF. As DNA, the CDR3 is TGCGCCAGCAGAGCTAGCGGGGATCCGCCCTACGAGCAGTACTTC.